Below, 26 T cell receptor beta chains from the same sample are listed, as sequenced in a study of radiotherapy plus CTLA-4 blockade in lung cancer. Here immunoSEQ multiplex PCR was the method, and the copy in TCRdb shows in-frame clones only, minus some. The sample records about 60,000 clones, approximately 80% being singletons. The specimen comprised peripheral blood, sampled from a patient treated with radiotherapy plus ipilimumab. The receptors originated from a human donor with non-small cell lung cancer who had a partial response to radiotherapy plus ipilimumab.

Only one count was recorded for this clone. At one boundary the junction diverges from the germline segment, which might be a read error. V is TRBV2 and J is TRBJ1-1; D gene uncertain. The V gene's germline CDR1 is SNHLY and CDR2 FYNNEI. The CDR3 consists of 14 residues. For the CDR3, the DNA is TGTGCCAACAGTGAAGACGAGGCGAGGACTGAAGCTTTCTTT. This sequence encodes CANSEDEARTEAFF.

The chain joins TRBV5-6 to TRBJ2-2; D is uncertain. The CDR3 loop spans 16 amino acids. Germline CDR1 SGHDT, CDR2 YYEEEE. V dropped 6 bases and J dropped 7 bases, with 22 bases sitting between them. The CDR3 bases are TGTGCCAGCATCAGGTGGGCAGGTGGATCGAACGGGGAGCTGTTTTTT. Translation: CASIRWAGGSNGELFF.

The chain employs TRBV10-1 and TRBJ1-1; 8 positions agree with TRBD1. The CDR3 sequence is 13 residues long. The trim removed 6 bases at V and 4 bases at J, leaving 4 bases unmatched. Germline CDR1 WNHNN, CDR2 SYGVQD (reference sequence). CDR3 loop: CASRRQGSTEAFF. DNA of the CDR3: TGCGCCAGCAGAAGACAGGGGAGCACTGAAGCTTTCTTT.

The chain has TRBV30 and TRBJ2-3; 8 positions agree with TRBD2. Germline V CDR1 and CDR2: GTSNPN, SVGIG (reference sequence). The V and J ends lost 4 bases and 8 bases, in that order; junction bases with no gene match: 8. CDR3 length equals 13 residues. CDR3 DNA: TGTGCCTGGACGGCCCGGGAGGGCGGTACGCAGTATTTT. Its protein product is CAWTAREGGTQYF. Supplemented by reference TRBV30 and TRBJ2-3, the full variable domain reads SQTIHQWPATLVQPVGSPLSLECTVEGTSNPNLYWYRQAAGRGLQLLFYSVGIGQISSEVPQNLSASRPQDRQFILSSKKLLLSDSGFYLCAWTAREGGTQYFGPGTRLTVL.

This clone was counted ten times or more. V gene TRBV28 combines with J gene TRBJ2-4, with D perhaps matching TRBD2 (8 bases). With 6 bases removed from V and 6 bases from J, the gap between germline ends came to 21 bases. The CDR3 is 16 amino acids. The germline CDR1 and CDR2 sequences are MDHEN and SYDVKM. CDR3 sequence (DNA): TGTGCCAGCAGCGAGGGGGCGGGAGGCCCCAGAAACATTCAGTACTTC. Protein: CASSEGAGGPRNIQYF.

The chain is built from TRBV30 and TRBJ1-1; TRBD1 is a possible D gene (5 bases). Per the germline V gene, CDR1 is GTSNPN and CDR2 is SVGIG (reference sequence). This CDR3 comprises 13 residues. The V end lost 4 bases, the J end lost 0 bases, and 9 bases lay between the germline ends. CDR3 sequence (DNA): TGTGCCTGGACACTGGACATGAACACTGAAGCTTTCTTT. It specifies CAWTLDMNTEAFF.

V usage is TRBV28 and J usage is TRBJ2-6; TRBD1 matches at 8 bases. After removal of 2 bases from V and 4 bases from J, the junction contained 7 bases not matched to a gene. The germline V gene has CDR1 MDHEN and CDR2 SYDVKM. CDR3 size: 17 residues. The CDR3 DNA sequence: TGTGCCAGCAGTTTAGGGACAGGACGTCCCGGGGCCAACGTCCTGACTTTC. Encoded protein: CASSLGTGRPGANVLTF.

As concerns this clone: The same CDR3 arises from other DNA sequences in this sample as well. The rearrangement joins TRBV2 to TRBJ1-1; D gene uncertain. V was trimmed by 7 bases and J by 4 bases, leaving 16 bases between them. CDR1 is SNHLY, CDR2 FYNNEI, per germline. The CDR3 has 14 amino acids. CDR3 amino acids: CASMNNGGSTEAFF. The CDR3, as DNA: TGTGCCAGCATGAACAACGGAGGAAGCACTGAAGCTTTCTTT. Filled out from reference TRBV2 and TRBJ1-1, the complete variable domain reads EPEVTQTPSHQVTQMGQEVILRCVPISNHLYFYWYRQILGQKVEFLVSFYNNEISEKSEIFDDQFSVERPDGSNFTLKIRSTKLEDSAMYFCASMNNGGSTEAFFGQGTRLTVV.

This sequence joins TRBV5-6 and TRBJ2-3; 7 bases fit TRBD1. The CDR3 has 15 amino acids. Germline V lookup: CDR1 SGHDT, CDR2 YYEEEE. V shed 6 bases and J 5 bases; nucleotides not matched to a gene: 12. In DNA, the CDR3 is TGTGCCAGCACCCACCGAGGGGGCTATCTAGATACGCAGTATTTT. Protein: CASTHRGGYLDTQYF.

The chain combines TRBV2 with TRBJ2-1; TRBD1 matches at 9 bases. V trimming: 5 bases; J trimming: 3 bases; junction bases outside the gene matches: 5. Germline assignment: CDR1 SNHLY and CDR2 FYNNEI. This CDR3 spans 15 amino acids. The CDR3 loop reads CASSSDRGVYNEQFF. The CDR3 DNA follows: TGTGCCAGCAGTTCTGACAGGGGGGTCTACAATGAGCAGTTCTTC.

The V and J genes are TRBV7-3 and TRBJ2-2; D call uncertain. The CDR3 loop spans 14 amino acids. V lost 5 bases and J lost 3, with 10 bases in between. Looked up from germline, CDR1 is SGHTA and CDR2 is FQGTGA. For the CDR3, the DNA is TGTGCCAGCAGCACCCCCAGGCACACCGGGGAGCTGTTTTTT. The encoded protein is CASSTPRHTGELFF. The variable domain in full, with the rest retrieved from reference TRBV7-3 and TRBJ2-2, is GAGVSQTPSNKVTEKGKYVELRCDPISGHTALYWYRQSLGQGPEFLIYFQGTGAADDSGLPNDRFFAVRPEGSVSTLKIQRTERGDSAVYLCASSTPRHTGELFFGEGSRLTVL.

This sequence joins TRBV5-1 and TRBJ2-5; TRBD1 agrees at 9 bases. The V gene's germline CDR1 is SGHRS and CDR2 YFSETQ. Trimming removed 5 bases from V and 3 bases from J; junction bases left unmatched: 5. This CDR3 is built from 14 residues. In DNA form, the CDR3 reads TGCGCCAGCAGTCTACAGGGGGCTGAAGAGACCCAGTACTTC. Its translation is CASSLQGAEETQYF.

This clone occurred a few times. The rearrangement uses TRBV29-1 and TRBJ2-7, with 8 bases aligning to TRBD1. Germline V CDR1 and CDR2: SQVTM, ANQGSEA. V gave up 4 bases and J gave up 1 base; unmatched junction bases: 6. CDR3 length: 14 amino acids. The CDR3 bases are TGCAGCGTTGGGACAGGGATAGGTTCCTACGAGCAGTACTTC. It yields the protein CSVGTGIGSYEQYF.

CDR3 nucleotide sequence: TGTGCCAGCTATGGACAGGGCGCGGGGAACACTGAAGCTTTCTTT. It codes for CASYGQGAGNTEAFF. This chain connects TRBV6-5 to TRBJ1-1, with 8 bases matching TRBD1. The V gene's germline CDR1 is MNHEY and CDR2 SVGAGI. Germline trimming cut 8 bases from V and 1 base from J; bases unmatched to any gene: 9. The CDR3 extends over 15 amino acids.

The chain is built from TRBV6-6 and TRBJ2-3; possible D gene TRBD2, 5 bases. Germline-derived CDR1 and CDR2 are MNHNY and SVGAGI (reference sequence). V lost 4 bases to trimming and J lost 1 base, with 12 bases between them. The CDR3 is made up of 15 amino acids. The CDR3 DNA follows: TGTGCCAGCAGTTCCCGACTCGGGGGCACAGATACGCAGTATTTT. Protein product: CASSSRLGGTDTQYF.

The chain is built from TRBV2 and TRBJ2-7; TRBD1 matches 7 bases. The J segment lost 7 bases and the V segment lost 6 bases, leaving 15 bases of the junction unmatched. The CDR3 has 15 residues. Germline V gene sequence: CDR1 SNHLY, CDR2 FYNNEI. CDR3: CASSPSEARGREQYF. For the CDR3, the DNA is TGTGCCAGCAGCCCCTCCGAGGCGAGGGGGCGGGAGCAGTACTTC.

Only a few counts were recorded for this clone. The CDR3 is CASSEAGTSSYNEQFF. CDR3 DNA: TGTGCCAGCAGTGAGGCAGGGACTAGTTCCTACAATGAGCAGTTCTTC. V and J are TRBV6-1 and TRBJ2-1, with 8 positions matching TRBD2. Trimming at V came to 3 bases and at J to 1 base, leaving 5 bases not matched to a gene. This CDR3 comprises 16 residues. The V gene's germline CDR1 is MNHNS and CDR2 SASEGT.

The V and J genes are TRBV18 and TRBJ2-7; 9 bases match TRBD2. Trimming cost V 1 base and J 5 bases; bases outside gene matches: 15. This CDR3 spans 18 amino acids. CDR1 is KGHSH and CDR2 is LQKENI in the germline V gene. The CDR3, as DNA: TGTGCCAGCTCACCACTCGGTGATAGCGGGAGCAGTGACCACGAGCAGTACTTC. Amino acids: CASSPLGDSGSSDHEQYF.

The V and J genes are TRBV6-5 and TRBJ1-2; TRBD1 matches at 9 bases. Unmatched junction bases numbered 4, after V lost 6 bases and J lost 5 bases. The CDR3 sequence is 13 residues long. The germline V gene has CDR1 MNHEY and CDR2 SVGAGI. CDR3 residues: CASRPGQGYGYTF. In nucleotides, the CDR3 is TGTGCCAGCAGACCGGGACAGGGATATGGCTACACCTTC.

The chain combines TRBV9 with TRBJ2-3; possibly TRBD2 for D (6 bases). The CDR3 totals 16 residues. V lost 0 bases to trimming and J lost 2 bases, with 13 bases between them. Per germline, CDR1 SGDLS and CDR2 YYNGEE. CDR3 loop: CASSVGPSVHTDTQYF. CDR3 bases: TGTGCCAGCAGCGTAGGGCCTAGCGTTCACACAGATACGCAGTATTTT.

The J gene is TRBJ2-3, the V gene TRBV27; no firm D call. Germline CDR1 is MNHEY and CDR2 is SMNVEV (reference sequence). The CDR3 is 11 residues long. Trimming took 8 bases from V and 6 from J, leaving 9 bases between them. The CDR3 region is CASSRSDTQYF. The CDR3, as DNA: TGTGCCAGCTCCCGGTCGGATACGCAGTATTTT.

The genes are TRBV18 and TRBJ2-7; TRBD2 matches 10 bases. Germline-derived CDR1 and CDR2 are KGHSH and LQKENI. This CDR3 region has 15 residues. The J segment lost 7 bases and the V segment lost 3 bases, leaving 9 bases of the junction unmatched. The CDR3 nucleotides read TGTGCCAGCTCACCCGGACTAGCGGCGAGGTTGGAGCAGTACTTC. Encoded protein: CASSPGLAARLEQYF. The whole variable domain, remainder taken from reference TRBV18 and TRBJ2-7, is NAGVMQNPRHLVRRRGQEARLRCSPMKGHSHVYWYRQLPEEGLKFMVYLQKENIIDESGMPKERFSAEFPKEGPSILRIQQVVRGDSAAYFCASSPGLAARLEQYFGPGTRLTVT.

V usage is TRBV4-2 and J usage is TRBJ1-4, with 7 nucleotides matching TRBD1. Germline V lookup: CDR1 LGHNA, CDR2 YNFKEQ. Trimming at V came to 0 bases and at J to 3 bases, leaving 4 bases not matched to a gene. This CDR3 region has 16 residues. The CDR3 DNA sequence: TGTGCCAGCAGCCAAGAAGCAGGGGGGTCTAATGAAAAACTGTTTTTT. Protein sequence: CASSQEAGGSNEKLFF.

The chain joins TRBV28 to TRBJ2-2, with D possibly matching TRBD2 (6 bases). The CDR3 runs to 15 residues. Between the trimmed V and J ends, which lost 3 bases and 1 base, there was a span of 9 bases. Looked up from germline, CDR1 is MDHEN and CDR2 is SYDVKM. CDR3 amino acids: CASSFPAGNTGELFF. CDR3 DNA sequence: TGTGCCAGCAGTTTCCCAGCGGGGAACACCGGGGAGCTGTTTTTT.

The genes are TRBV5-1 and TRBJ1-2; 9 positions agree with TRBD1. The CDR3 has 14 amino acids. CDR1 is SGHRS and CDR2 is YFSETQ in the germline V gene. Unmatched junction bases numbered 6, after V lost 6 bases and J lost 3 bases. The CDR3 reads CASNEQGADYGYTF. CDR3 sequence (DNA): TGCGCCAGCAACGAACAGGGGGCAGACTATGGCTACACCTTC.

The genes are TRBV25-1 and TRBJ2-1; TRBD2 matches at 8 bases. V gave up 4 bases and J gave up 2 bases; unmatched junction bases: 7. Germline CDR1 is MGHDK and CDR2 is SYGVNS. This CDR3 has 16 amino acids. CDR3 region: CASSARLASAYNEQFF. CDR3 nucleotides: TGTGCCAGCAGTGCTCGACTAGCGTCTGCCTACAATGAGCAGTTCTTC.